The following is a T cell receptor (beta chain) sequence with its context. Profiled with immunoSEQ multiplex PCR; TCRdb holds only in-frame clones, not every one. Of roughly 200,000 clones listed, around 89% were seen once; the top ten hold 4% to 5%. Germline values: CDR1 MNHEY, CDR2 SVGAGI. This CDR3 contains 14 residues. V dropped 6 bases and J dropped 8; count of bases not matched to a gene: 11. These data are taken from a study of blood T cell repertoires in COVID-19. Background on the study: The cDNA or gDNA used as material had been derived from T cells, B-cell-depleted T cells, or PBMCs.

The rearrangement joins TRBV6-5 to TRBJ1-1; 8 nucleotides line up with TRBD1. This receptor was taken from a woman aged 25 to 39 with acute or convalescent COVID-19. Sequencing used peripheral blood. CDR3 sequence: CASRNLRGLSEAFF. CDR3 sequence (DNA): TGTGCCAGCAGAAACCTCAGGGGGCTCTCCGAAGCTTTCTTT.